The rows below give T cell receptor beta chains drawn from one sample of a study of blood T cell repertoires in COVID-19. The repertoire was sequenced with immunoSEQ multiplex PCR; TCRdb's copy has only in-frame clones and lacks some. The sample lists over 150,000 clones, approximately 80% occurring once. Material for sequencing was peripheral blood. These receptors all come from a woman in her sixties or seventies with acute or convalescent COVID-19. The CDR3 runs from the conserved cysteine through the conserved F or W. D genes are given only for firm matches. Not every row has a clone size; where given, it reads once, few, many or a size class.

TRBJ2-1	few	TRBV7-8	TRBD1	TGTGCCAGCAGCAACGAGCCGGGACAGGGGGATCAGTTCTTC	CASSNEPGQGDQFF
TRBJ1-6	.	TRBV28	.	TGTGCCAGCAGTTTTCTTCGGGACATCAATTCACCCCTCCACTTT	CASSFLRDINSPLHF
TRBJ1-5	.	TRBV5-1	TRBD1	TGCGCCAGCAGCTTAGCCCCGGGACAGGGGGGTCAGCCCCAGCATTTT	CASSLAPGQGGQPQHF
TRBJ1-2	.	TRBV9	.	TGTGCCAGCAGCCGTAGTGGAGGCGGCTACACCTTC	CASSRSGGGYTF
TRBJ2-3	.	TRBV19	TRBD2	TGTGCCAGTACCGCTAGCGGGGTGTGGACAGATACGCAGTATTTT	CASTASGVWTDTQYF
TRBJ1-1	.	TRBV30	TRBD1	TGTGCCTGGAGCTCGGGGGACAGCCTTGTAACTGAAGCTTTCTTT	CAWSSGDSLVTEAFF
TRBJ1-5	.	TRBV2	TRBD1	TGTGCCAGCAGTGAAGCGGGGACAGGGAGCAATCAGCCCCAGCATTTT	CASSEAGTGSNQPQHF
TRBJ2-2	.	TRBV9	.	TGTGCCAGCAGCAGGACTCACACCGGGGAGCTGTTTTTT	CASSRTHTGELFF
TRBJ1-4	.	TRBV30	TRBD1	TGTGCCTGGGAGCAAACCGGGACAGTTAATGAAAAACTGTTTTTT	CAWEQTGTVNEKLFF
TRBJ1-5	.	TRBV10-3	.	TGTGCCATCAGTCCGGGGGATTATAGCAATCAGCCCCAGCATTTT	CAISPGDYSNQPQHF
TRBJ1-1	.	TRBV5-4	.	TGTGCCAGCAGCTTATCGTCCCGGAACACTGAAGCTTTCTTT	CASSLSSRNTEAFF
TRBJ1-2	.	TRBV4-2	.	TGTGCCAGCAGCTTCACCCGGGACTCTTACACCTTC	CASSFTRDSYTF
TRBJ1-2	.	TRBV24-1	.	TGTGCCACCAGTGATTTAACAGGGAAATATGGCTACACCTTC	CATSDLTGKYGYTF
TRBJ2-2	.	TRBV9	TRBD1	TGTGCCAGCAGCGATAATACCTTCCGTCCGGGACAGCTTAACACCGGGGAGCTGTTTTTT	CASSDNTFRPGQLNTGELFF
TRBJ2-6	.	TRBV7-3	.	TGTGCCAGCAGCCGAGATAGGATAGCGAGCTCTGGGGCCAACGTCCTGACTTTC	CASSRDRIASSGANVLTF
TRBJ1-1	.	TRBV6-1	.	TGTGCCAGCAGTGAAGCGGGCTCAGGGCGCCCACGAGCTTTCTTT	CASSEAGSGRPRAFF
TRBJ2-3	.	TRBV3-1/TRBV3-2	TRBD2	TGTGCCAGCAGCCCCAACCATCTAGCGGGGAGCACAGATACGCAGTATTTT	CASSPNHLAGSTDTQYF
TRBJ1-5	few	TRBV27	.	TGTGCCAGCAGAGCCGGTGTCCTTAGCAATCAGCCCCAGCATTTT	CASRAGVLSNQPQHF
TRBJ1-1	once	TRBV29-1	TRBD1	TGCAGCGTTGAGGGACAGATGAACACTGAAGCTTTCTTT	CSVEGQMNTEAFF
TRBJ1-1	once	TRBV12-1	.	TGTGCCAGCAGCCGGAGATCGGAGGGCAAGAACACTGAAGCTTTCTTT	CASSRRSEGKNTEAFF
TRBJ1-3	.	TRBV6-4	TRBD1	TGTGCCAGCTTTGACAGGGAAGAAAACACCATATATTTT	CASFDREENTIYF
TRBJ2-3	.	TRBV5-1	.	TGCGCCAGCAGCCCCCAGGGTGGGGGCCCCACAGATACGCAGTATTTT	CASSPQGGGPTDTQYF
TRBJ2-1	.	TRBV6-5	TRBD2	TGTTCCGGGGGGGGGCAATACAATGAGCAGTTCTTC	CSGGGQYNEQFF
TRBJ2-5	.	TRBV12-3/TRBV12-4	TRBD2	TGTGCCAGCACCGCGGGGGGAGGGGAGACCCAGTACTTC	CASTAGGGETQYF
TRBJ1-2	.	TRBV20-1	.	TGCAGTGCCCCTCCTGATGGCTACACCTTC	CSAPPDGYTF
TRBJ1-2	.	TRBV21-1	.	TGTGCCAGCATCCCCGGCGGGGGGTCGGCCTATGGCTACACCTTC	CASIPGGGSAYGYTF
TRBJ2-2	.	TRBV10-1	.	TGCGCCAGCAGTGCGGACAGCGCGAACACCGGGGAGCTGTTTTTT	CASSADSANTGELFF
TRBJ1-2	.	TRBV5-6	.	TGTGCCAGCAGCTTGGCCGGCAGTTCGGGGGGCCTCTTC	CASSLAGSSGGLF
TRBJ1-4	.	TRBV10-3	TRBD1	TGTGCCGTTAGCCCGGCCAGGGGGGTTGAAAAACTGTTTTTT	CAVSPARGVEKLFF
TRBJ1-5	.	TRBV2	.	TGTGCCAGCAGCGGGGAGGGGCAGCCCCAGCATTTT	CASSGEGQPQHF
TRBJ2-7	.	TRBV7-9	.	TGTGCCAGCAGCCAGGGCCCTACCTACGAGCAGTACTTC	CASSQGPTYEQYF
TRBJ2-7	.	TRBV10-3	.	TGTGCCATCAGTGAGTCACCGGAAACAGGCTACGAGCAGTACTTC	CAISESPETGYEQYF
TRBJ2-1	.	TRBV7-3	.	TGTGCCAGCAGCCCGAACCGCGGCGATGAGCAGTTCTTC	CASSPNRGDEQFF
TRBJ1-2	.	TRBV28	.	TGTGCCAGCAGTTTTCCCGGACAGTCGCGGGACTATGGCTACACCTTC	CASSFPGQSRDYGYTF
TRBJ1-2	.	TRBV28	.	TGTGCCAGCAGTTCAAGGACATACGGCTACACCTTC	CASSSRTYGYTF
TRBJ2-1	.	TRBV28	TRBD2	TGTGCCAGCAGTTCGGCGGGGGGGCGAGGTAATGAGCAGTTCTTC	CASSSAGGRGNEQFF
TRBJ1-2	.	TRBV9	TRBD1	TGTGCCAGCAGCGCGGGGACAGGACTTTATGGCTACACCTTC	CASSAGTGLYGYTF
TRBJ2-2	.	TRBV19	TRBD1	TGTGCCAGTAGTATAGCCGGGACAGGGTTTGTCGGGGAGCTGTTTTTT	CASSIAGTGFVGELFF
TRBJ1-2	.	TRBV11-2	TRBD1	TGTGCCAGCAGCTGGGACAGGAGGAGCGTTGGCTACACCTTC	CASSWDRRSVGYTF
TRBJ1-1	.	TRBV10-3	TRBD1	TGTGCCATCAGTGAGTCGTTAATCGGGACAGGGGGTGCCACTGAAGCTTTCTTT	CAISESLIGTGGATEAFF
TRBJ2-1	.	TRBV6-4	TRBD1	TGTGCCAGCAGTGCAGAACAGGGGGCCTACAATGAGCAGTTCTTC	CASSAEQGAYNEQFF
TRBJ1-5	.	TRBV27	.	TGTGCCAGCAGTTTAGTACCTACAGCAGGGGATCAGCCCCAGCATTTT	CASSLVPTAGDQPQHF
TRBJ1-5	.	TRBV19	.	TGTGCCAGTAGTATTCATCAACAGCCCCAGCATTTT	CASSIHQQPQHF
TRBJ2-7	.	TRBV19	TRBD1	TGTGCCAGTAGTCCCCTCCTCGGACAGGTCTACGAGCAGTACTTC	CASSPLLGQVYEQYF